This T cell receptor (beta chain) was found in a study of blood T cell repertoires in COVID-19. Study at large: Samples representing acute and convalescent COVID-19 were sourced from the United States, Italy and Spain. T cells, B-cell-depleted T cells, or PBMCs supplied cDNA or gDNA.

Original processing methods: Cell counts per sample came from amplifying reference gene primers. Using immunoSEQ multiplex PCR, the repertoire was profiled, and TCRdb retains in-frame clones only, with some absent. V, J and clone size were drawn from that table, and D and trimming were deduced from the DNA. Of around 200,000 clones listed, around 82% are singletons. The germline gives CDR1 SGHRS, CDR2 YFSETQ. CDR3 length: 15 amino acids. Losses at the gene ends were 3 bases for V and 1 base for J; bases not matched to a gene: 2. Sequenced input: peripheral blood. This chain uses TRBV5-1 with TRBJ2-4, with 9 bases that match TRBD1. This receptor was taken from a woman in her thirties or forties with active or convalescent COVID-19. CDR3 residues: CASSWGTGAKNIQYF. CDR3 bases: TGCGCCAGCAGCTGGGGGACAGGGGCCAAAAACATTCAGTACTTC.